The 9 T cell receptor beta chains below all came from one sample that was sequenced in a study of blood T cell repertoires in COVID-19. Using immunoSEQ multiplex PCR, the repertoire was profiled, and TCRdb retains in-frame clones only, with some absent. Among approximately 130,000 clones listed, roughly 86% were seen once. Source material: peripheral blood. These receptors all come from a woman in her fifties or sixties who had recovered from COVID-19.

This clone came up many times. Written as DNA, the CDR3 is TGTGCCAGCAGCTTATCTCTTGGGACAGGGACTTGGAATTCACCCCTCCACTTT. Its protein is CASSLSLGTGTWNSPLHF. This rearrangement joins TRBV7-6 to TRBJ1-6; 9 nucleotides agree with TRBD1. V lost 2 bases and J lost 7; bases outside the gene matches: 12. This CDR3 is built from 18 residues. The germline V gene has CDR1 SGHVS and CDR2 FNYEAQ. Looking up the rest from reference TRBV7-6 and TRBJ1-6 gives the full variable domain: GAGVSQSPRYKVTKRGQDVALRCDPISGHVSLYWYRQALGQGPEFLTYFNYEAQQDKSGLPNDRFSAERPEGSISTLTIQRTEQRDSAMYRCASSLSLGTGTWNSPLHFGNGTRLTVT.

V and J are TRBV27 and TRBJ2-7, with 9 positions matching TRBD1. The CDR3 length is 18 residues. J lost 3 bases, V lost 5 bases, and 17 bases had no gene match. The germline V gene has CDR1 MNHEY and CDR2 SMNVEV (reference sequence). The CDR3 nucleotides read TGTGCCAGCAGTCCTGCTCCCCCGGGACAGGGATTCGTCTACGAGCAGTACTTC. It specifies CASSPAPPGQGFVYEQYF.

In its sample, this clone was seen once. The rearrangement joins TRBV19 to TRBJ1-4; D may be TRBD1 (5 bases). Trimming pared 5 bases from V and 4 bases from J, leaving 11 bases between. This CDR3 region has 14 residues. Germline CDR1 and CDR2: LNHDA and SQIVND (reference sequence). The CDR3 nucleotides are TGTGCCAGTAGTTCTATCGGGGGTAATGAAAAACTGTTTTTT. Translation: CASSSIGGNEKLFF.

The chain links TRBV27 to TRBJ2-2; 9 bases match TRBD2. The CDR3 is 16 amino acids. J lost 1 base, V lost 3 bases, and 3 bases had no gene match. Germline-derived CDR1 and CDR2 are MNHEY and SMNVEV (reference sequence). The CDR3 sequence: CASSFASGENTGELFF. In nucleotides, the CDR3 is TGTGCCAGCAGTTTTGCTAGCGGGGAGAACACCGGGGAGCTGTTTTTT.

The genes are TRBV6-5 and TRBJ2-7; 8 bases match TRBD1. CDR3 length: 15 residues. Germline CDR1 MNHEY, CDR2 SVGAGI. The V and J ends lost 5 bases and 0 bases, in that order; junction bases with no gene match: 6. As DNA, the CDR3 is TGTGCCAGCAGTACGCCACAGGGGGGCTCCTACGAGCAGTACTTC. It translates to CASSTPQGGSYEQYF.

A few counts support this clone. V is TRBV4-2 and J is TRBJ2-2; 12 bases are shared with TRBD1. Losses at the gene ends were 4 bases for V and 3 bases for J; bases not matched to a gene: 3. The CDR3 runs to 16 residues. In germline, CDR1 is LGHNA, CDR2 YNFKEQ. CDR3 sequence reads: CASSPGTGGDTGELFF. For the CDR3, the DNA is TGTGCCAGCAGCCCAGGGACAGGGGGCGACACCGGGGAGCTGTTTTTT.

The J gene is TRBJ2-3, the V gene TRBV11-3; D is unresolved. V lost 1 base and J lost 0, with 11 bases in between. CDR1 and CDR2 (germline): SGHNT, YENEEA. The CDR3 is made up of 16 amino acids. CDR3 amino acids: CASSLVGGTSTDTQYF. CDR3 nucleotides: TGTGCCAGCAGCTTAGTCGGCGGAACTAGCACAGATACGCAGTATTTT.

Points on this clone: The junction differs from germline at one of its ends, possibly a read error. The genes are TRBV3-1 (or the pseudogene TRBV3-2) and TRBJ2-3; 12 bases are shared with TRBD1. Germline V gene sequence: CDR1 LGHDT, CDR2 YNNKEL (reference sequence). This CDR3 contains 15 residues. The DNA of the CDR3 is TGTGCCAGCACCCAAGGGACAGGGGGCAGAGATACGCAGTATTTT. This translates into CASTQGTGGRDTQYF.

The V and J genes are TRBV15 and TRBJ2-1; TRBD2 matches at 10 bases. The V gene end was trimmed by 5 bases and the J gene end by 6 bases; junction bases not matched to a gene: 10. Germline lookup yields CDR1 LNHNV and CDR2 YYDKDF (reference sequence). The CDR3 runs to 16 residues. Here the CDR3 reads CATSRASGRAINEQFF. In DNA, the CDR3 is TGTGCCACCAGCCGTGCCAGCGGGAGGGCCATCAATGAGCAGTTCTTC.